Below, one T cell receptor (beta chain) is given with its context. The sample is drawn from a study of blood T cell repertoires in COVID-19. As for the study in general: Sample material is recorded as cDNA or gDNA derived from T cells, B-cell-depleted T cells, or PBMCs.

The CDR3 is 16 residues long. Germline V gene lookup returns CDR1 SGHDN and CDR2 FVKESK. Between the trimmed V and J ends, which lost 1 base and 8 bases, there was a span of 15 bases. Enrolled through a virtual design, the participants were between 18 and 89 years of age and came from under 30 US areas. As originally analysed: The authors estimated nucleated cell counts from reference gene primer amplification. The assay was immunoSEQ multiplex PCR, and TCRdb's table has in-frame clones only and misses some. That table is the source of V, J and clone size, and D and trimming were worked out from the DNA. Here the sample spans around 330,000 clones, under 95% being singletons.

This TCR was recovered from a man between 60 and 75 years old who had recovered from COVID-19. The sequenced sample consisted of PBMCs or T cells enriched from blood (not recorded which). This chain uses TRBV14 with TRBJ1-6, with D perhaps TRBD1 (6 bases). Here the CDR3 DNA reads TGTGCCAGCAGCCAAGCCGCCGGGACAACTTATTCACCCCTCCACTTT. Residues: CASSQAAGTTYSPLHF.